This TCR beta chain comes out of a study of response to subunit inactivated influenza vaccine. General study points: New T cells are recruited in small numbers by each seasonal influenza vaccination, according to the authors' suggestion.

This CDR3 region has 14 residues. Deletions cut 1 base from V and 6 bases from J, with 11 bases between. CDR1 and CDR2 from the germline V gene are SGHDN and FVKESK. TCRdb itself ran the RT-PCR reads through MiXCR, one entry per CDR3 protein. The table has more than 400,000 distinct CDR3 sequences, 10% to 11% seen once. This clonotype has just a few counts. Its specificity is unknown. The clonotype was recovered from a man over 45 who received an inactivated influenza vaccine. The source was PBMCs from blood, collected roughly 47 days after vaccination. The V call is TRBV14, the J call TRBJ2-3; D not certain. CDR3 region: CASSQVVGPDTQYF. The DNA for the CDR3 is TGTGCCAGCAGCCAAGTAGTCGGCCCGGATACGCAGTATTTT.